This T cell receptor beta chain came from a study of T cells in Graves' hyperthyroidism and ophthalmopathy (dated by TCRdb to the late 2010s). With respect to the entire study: Peripheral blood was sampled at the time of initial diagnosis, prior to any treatment. To identify distinguishing TCR V-J signatures, a discovery cohort of about 95 patients was used, comprising under 45 with Graves' ophthalmopathy and around 60 with stable Graves' hyperthyroidism. An independent validation cohort of about 20 hyperthyroidism patients and over 15 patients who later progressed to ophthalmopathy tested prospective prediction of ophthalmopathy. The roughly 94 discovery patients were randomly divided into training and test sets at a 7:3 ratio. In addition, the study compared T-cell repertoires in thyroid tissue and in blood from over 5 Graves' hyperthyroidism patients. After blood sampling, hyperthyroidism patients were treated with methimazole at a starting dose of 30 mg daily, and ophthalmopathy patients were treated with high-dose intravenous methylprednisolone. The paper describes TCR Vbeta CDR3 sequencing of about 140 peripheral blood samples, made up of roughly 40 ophthalmopathy patients, more than 70 hyperthyroidism patients and 17 progressor patients. General study outcomes and caveats: In validation, progression to ophthalmopathy was predicted by the model with more than 65% sensitivity and under 85% specificity, a median of roughly 6 months before onset. Most expanded thyroid clonotypes (frequency above 0.001) were also found in blood, which suggests that blood repertoires may mirror thyroid immune responses. No statistical method was used to set the sample size in advance, and investigators knew the group allocation. Ophthalmopathy was separated from stable hyperthyroidism by a 13 V-J signature model, with 87.88% sensitivity and roughly 84% specificity obtained in cross-validation and 80%/75% obtained in testing.

The TCR beta CDR3 regions were amplified from RNA transcripts. For the first round of RT-PCR on the TCR CDR3, the HTBI primer set was used together with the Qiagen OneStep RT-PCR kit. Libraries were constructed in a second round of multiplex PCR, after which size selection and purification were carried out. Libraries were sequenced paired-end with 100 bp reads on an Illumina HiSeq2000. Concerning the study's data processing: SOAPnuke was used to process the raw data, with reads discarded if the reads contained adapters or uncalled bases, had a mean Phred below 15, or lacked an exact constant-primer or identifier match. COPE v1.2.5 was used to merge the high-quality paired reads, and each unique nucleotide sequence was defined as a clonotype. MiTCR v1.1 was used to align clonotypes to the IMGT TRBV, TRBD and TRBJ reference segments. The analysis was restricted to V-J combinations with a frequency above 0.0001, which together covered just over 98% of the repertoires. The TCS score was defined as F50 (clonal expansion) divided by E x V (chaos), with BLOSUM62-based TCRdist calculated between CDR3 peptides within each V-J. Welch's t-statistics and random forest reduced just over 500 V-J features to roughly 13, which were used in a naive Bayes classifier (R e1071). Starting from the raw public reads, TCRdb applied fastp trimming at Q25, assembled clones with MiXCR and retained in-frame beta chains. For every CDR3 protein sequence, its rows merge into one entry that carries the most common genes and DNA. The V and J calls come from TCRdb's annotation, not from the publication. The sample records roughly 500,000 distinct CDR3 sequences, about 16% of which are singletons. About 31% of the sample is held by the ten biggest clonotypes.

The sample holds many counts of this clonotype. Its binding antigen is unknown. Per-base qualities were not stored, and no clone one base away is much larger. The CDR3 spans 16 residues, from the cysteine through the phenylalanine. Left in the record is the CDR3 DNA by itself, 48 bases read in frame from the first base. V is trimmed back by 5 bases and J by 8 bases, and the junction contains 14 bases that no gene match accounts for. As encoded in the germline V gene, CDR1 is SGHTA while CDR2 is FQGNSA. In the ophthalmopathy patients, disease was moderately to severely active, with a Clinical Activity Score of 3 or more, a NOSPECS grade of 4 or more, and a duration of less than 3 months. Patients with uncontrolled infections, other autoimmune diseases, pregnancy or lactation were excluded. Diagnoses relied on clinical symptoms, serum thyroxine and TRAb, thyroid ultrasound and orbital computed tomography. PBMCs were separated from under 11 ml of fresh peripheral blood using Ficoll-Paque density gradient centrifugation. Total RNA was extracted with Trizol reagent, and quality was checked on an Agilent 2100 Bioanalyzer.

Sequenced material: blood. This clonotype originated in a woman in her 30s with Graves' ophthalmopathy. This chain joins TRBV7-2 to TRBJ2-1; the central 8 bases match TRBD2. The nucleotide sequence is TGTGCCAGCAGCCCCGGGACTAGAGGGTCTAGCGATGAGCAGTTCTTC. Its amino acids are CASSPGTRGSSDEQFF.